Listed here are 20 T cell receptor beta chains from one sample, sequenced in a study of T cell responses to AZD1222 COVID-19 vaccine (dated by TCRdb to the early 2020s). Library preparation used the immunoSEQ multiplex PCR assay. In its TCRdb copy, this immuneACCESS table keeps in-frame sequences only and misses some clones. Where compared with another copy, unresolved V genes explain less than half of these, and the others have no known cause. The sample data list about 210,000 clones, and roughly 92% of these were observed just once. The top ten constitute 1% to 1.5% of the sample. The sample's time point label is to be understood as: baseline before first vaccination. Sequences were derived from peripheral blood, sampled on day 0 of AZD1222 vaccination. The receptors were gathered from an adult in good health.

The gene calls are TRBV10-3 and TRBJ1-1; the D gene is possibly TRBD1 (5 bases). The V end was cut by 0 bases, the J end by 3 bases, with 17 bases between. Looked up from germline, CDR1 is ENHRY and CDR2 is SYGVKD. The CDR3 runs 17 residues. The CDR3 DNA reads TGTGCCATCAGTGAGTCGATCTTAGTCCGGGGACACACTGAAGCTTTCTTT. As protein: CAISESILVRGHTEAFF.

The chain carries TRBV9 and TRBJ1-4, with 7 positions matching TRBD1. Germline V gene sequence: CDR1 SGDLS, CDR2 YYNGEE. The CDR3 extends over 16 amino acids. The V and J ends lost 6 bases and 2 bases, in that order; junction bases with no gene match: 10. CDR3 residues: CASTPTPGGTNEKLFF. CDR3 coding DNA: TGTGCCAGCACACCCACACCAGGGGGGACTAATGAAAAACTGTTTTTT. The full variable domain, its missing parts supplied by reference TRBV9 and TRBJ1-4, is DSGVTQTPKHLITATGQRVTLRCSPRSGDLSVYWYQQSLDQGLQFLIQYYNGEERAKGNILERFSAQQFPDLHSELNLSSLELGDSALYFCASTPTPGGTNEKLFFGSGTQLSVL.

This chain links TRBV6-5 with TRBJ1-2; D may be TRBD1 (6 bases). The CDR3 sequence is 15 residues long. Germline lookup yields CDR1 MNHEY and CDR2 SVGAGI. The V and J ends lost 2 bases and 0 bases respectively, with 10 bases between them. CDR3 nucleotide sequence: TGTGCCAGCAGTTACGGGGCAGGGGCTAACTATGGCTACACCTTC. It codes for CASSYGAGANYGYTF.

The chain has TRBV4-1 and TRBJ2-5, with a tentative D call TRBD2 (5 bases). Trimming removed 1 base from V and 5 bases from J, with 14 bases in between. There are 15 residues in the CDR3. Per the germline V gene, CDR1 is MGHRA and CDR2 is YSYEKL. The CDR3 DNA reads as TGCGCCAGCAGCCAAGGAGGACCGGCGGGCGAGACCCAGTACTTC. Encoded protein: CASSQGGPAGETQYF.

This rearrangement joins TRBV15 to TRBJ1-2; 10 positions match TRBD1. From germline, CDR1 is LNHNV and CDR2 YYDKDF (reference sequence). The CDR3 is made up of 15 amino acids. Trimming at V came to 8 bases and at J to 8 bases, leaving 14 bases not matched to a gene. In nucleotides, the CDR3 is TGTGCCACCTGGAGGTCAGACAGGGGGCAAAGAGGCTACACCTTC. This encodes CATWRSDRGQRGYTF.

With respect to this clone: The junction does not match germline at one end; this may be a read error. Within the sample, other DNA sequences also encode this same CDR3. V and J are TRBV6-5 and TRBJ2-7; D remains ambiguous. In germline, CDR1 is MNHEY, CDR2 SVGAGI. The CDR3 totals 13 residues. CDR3 region: CASSSGNGYEQYF. The DNA of the CDR3 is TGTGCCAGCAGCTCAGGAAACGGCTACGAACAGTACTTC.

The CDR3 coding sequence is TGCGCCAGCAGTGAGAGTTTCGTGGCGGGGGAAAAACTGTTTTTT. It specifies CASSESFVAGEKLFF. The chain links TRBV10-2 to TRBJ1-4, with D unresolved. V gave up 2 bases and J gave up 8 bases, with 15 bases separating them. The CDR3 is 15 residues long. Per the germline V gene, CDR1 is WSHSY and CDR2 is SAAADI.

This rearrangement joins TRBV19 to TRBJ2-2; 8 bases map to TRBD1. Losses at the gene ends were 6 bases for V and 6 bases for J; bases not matched to a gene: 6. Looked up from germline, CDR1 is LNHDA and CDR2 is SQIVND (reference sequence). The CDR3 extends over 14 amino acids. Here the CDR3 DNA reads TGTGCCAGTAGGACGACAGGGGTATCCGGGGAGCTGTTTTTT. Translation gives CASRTTGVSGELFF.

The chain employs TRBV7-2 and TRBJ2-2, with 11 positions matching TRBD1. V gave up 5 bases and J gave up 5 bases; unmatched junction bases: 7. CDR3 size: 16 residues. CDR1 and CDR2 from the germline V gene are SGHTA and FQGNSA. This CDR3 reads CASSTPGQGATGELFF. The CDR3 DNA reads as TGTGCCAGCAGCACCCCTGGACAGGGGGCGACCGGGGAGCTGTTTTTT.

The count of this clone is one. The CDR3 here is CASSTFQGANYGYTF. The DNA of the CDR3 is TGTGCCAGTAGTACCTTCCAGGGGGCTAACTATGGCTACACCTTC. V usage is TRBV19 and J usage is TRBJ1-2; 7 bases align to TRBD1. Looked up from germline, CDR1 is LNHDA and CDR2 is SQIVND (reference sequence). This CDR3 comprises 15 residues. Unmatched junction bases numbered 5, after V lost 4 bases and J lost 0 bases.

As for this clone: This same CDR3 is encoded by further DNA sequences in the sample. The chain combines TRBV6-2 or TRBV6-3 with TRBJ2-5; D may be TRBD1 or TRBD2 (6 bases each). Germline lookup yields CDR1 MNHEY and CDR2 SVGEGT. Trimming removed 0 bases from V and 5 bases from J, with 10 bases in between. This CDR3 spans 14 amino acids. The CDR3 loop is CASSYSGGEETQYF. For the CDR3, the DNA is TGTGCCAGCAGTTACTCCGGGGGCGAGGAGACCCAGTACTTC.

The chain links TRBV19 to TRBJ1-4; no firm D call. V lost 1 base and J lost 3, with 6 bases in between. The germline gives CDR1 LNHDA, CDR2 SQIVND (reference sequence). CDR3 length equals 14 residues. In nucleotides, the CDR3 is TGTGCCAGTAGTATAGTTGGCTCTAATGAAAAACTGTTTTTT. This gives the protein CASSIVGSNEKLFF.

The chain has TRBV27 and TRBJ2-5, with 8 bases lining up with TRBD1. J gave up 2 bases and V 5 bases, and 7 bases lay outside the gene matches. The CDR3 sequence is 15 residues long. Germline V gives CDR1 MNHEY, CDR2 SMNVEV (reference sequence). The CDR3 DNA reads as TGTGCCAGCAGTCTGGACAGGGCTGGGCAAGAGACCCAGTACTTC. Translating gives CASSLDRAGQETQYF.

This clone was picked up a small number of times. The rearrangement uses TRBV28 and TRBJ2-7, with D uncertain. Germline V gene data show CDR1 as MDHEN and CDR2 as SYDVKM. Trimming took 9 bases from V and 1 from J, leaving 10 bases between them. This CDR3 is built from 12 residues. The CDR3: CASNSRSYEQYF. The CDR3 DNA is TGTGCCAGTAATAGTAGATCCTACGAGCAGTACTTC.

A single count supports this clone. The gene calls are TRBV6-5 and TRBJ1-1; D may be TRBD1 (6 bases). The CDR3 runs 13 residues. Germline-derived CDR1 and CDR2 are MNHEY and SVGAGI. V dropped 7 bases and J dropped 7 bases, with 16 bases sitting between them. CDR3 in amino acids: CASIYGGNLEAFF. The CDR3 coding sequence is TGTGCCAGCATCTACGGGGGCAACCTTGAAGCTTTCTTT.

The chain recombines TRBV20-1 with TRBJ2-5, with TRBD2 as a possible D gene (7 bases). The germline CDR1 and CDR2 sequences are DFQATT and SNEGSKA (reference sequence). V lost 3 bases and J 2 bases, leaving 13 bases between the germline ends. The CDR3 runs to 14 residues. The CDR3 here is CSASFRGAQETQYF. CDR3 DNA sequence: TGCAGTGCTAGTTTCCGGGGGGCACAAGAGACCCAGTACTTC.

The rearrangement links TRBV6-6 to TRBJ1-2; D ambiguous. Germline V CDR1 and CDR2: MNHNY, SVGAGI (reference sequence). Trimming stripped 5 bases from V and 8 bases from J, with 15 bases between. This CDR3 comprises 13 residues. The chain's CDR3 is CASSPGLPSGYTF. As DNA, the CDR3 is TGTGCCAGCAGTCCCGGACTCCCGAGCGGCTACACCTTC.

As for this clone: The sample carries other DNA sequences with the same CDR3. DNA of the CDR3: TGTGCCAGCAGTTACCGGGCGAACACTGAAGCTTTCTTT. This sequence encodes CASSYRANTEAFF. This chain links TRBV6-2 or TRBV6-3 with TRBJ1-1; D gene unclear. The germline V gene has CDR1 MNHEY and CDR2 SVGEGT. V lost 2 bases and J lost 1, with 5 bases in between. The CDR3 has 13 amino acids.

The sample holds one count of this clone. This chain links TRBV7-3 with TRBJ1-1; 9 nucleotides match TRBD1. After removal of 8 bases from V and 5 bases from J, the junction contained 6 bases not matched to a gene. The CDR3 is 13 amino acids. Germline V gene lookup returns CDR1 SGHTA and CDR2 FQGTGA. CDR3 in amino acids: CASGQGPGTEAFF. For the CDR3, the DNA is TGTGCCAGCGGACAGGGGCCTGGGACTGAAGCTTTCTTT.

The CDR3 sequence is CASSLKAGDTDTQYF. For the CDR3, the DNA is TGTGCCAGCAGCTTGAAAGCGGGGGACACAGATACGCAGTATTTT. This chain joins TRBV5-6 and TRBJ2-3; 8 bases agree with TRBD2. V lost 1 base and J lost 2; bases outside the gene matches: 3. Germline CDR1 reads SGHDT; CDR2 reads YYEEEE. CDR3 length: 15 residues.